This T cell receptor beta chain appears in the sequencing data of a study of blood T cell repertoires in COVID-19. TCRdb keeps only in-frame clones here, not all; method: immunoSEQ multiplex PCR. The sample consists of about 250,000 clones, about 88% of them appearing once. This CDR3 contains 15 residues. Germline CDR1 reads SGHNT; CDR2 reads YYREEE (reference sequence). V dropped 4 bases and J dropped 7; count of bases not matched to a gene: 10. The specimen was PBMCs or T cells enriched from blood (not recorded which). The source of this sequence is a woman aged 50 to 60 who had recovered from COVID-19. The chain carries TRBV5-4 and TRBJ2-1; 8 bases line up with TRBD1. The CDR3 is CASSAGTGPRNEQFF. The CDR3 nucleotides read TGTGCCAGCAGCGCGGGGACAGGTCCAAGGAATGAGCAGTTCTTC.